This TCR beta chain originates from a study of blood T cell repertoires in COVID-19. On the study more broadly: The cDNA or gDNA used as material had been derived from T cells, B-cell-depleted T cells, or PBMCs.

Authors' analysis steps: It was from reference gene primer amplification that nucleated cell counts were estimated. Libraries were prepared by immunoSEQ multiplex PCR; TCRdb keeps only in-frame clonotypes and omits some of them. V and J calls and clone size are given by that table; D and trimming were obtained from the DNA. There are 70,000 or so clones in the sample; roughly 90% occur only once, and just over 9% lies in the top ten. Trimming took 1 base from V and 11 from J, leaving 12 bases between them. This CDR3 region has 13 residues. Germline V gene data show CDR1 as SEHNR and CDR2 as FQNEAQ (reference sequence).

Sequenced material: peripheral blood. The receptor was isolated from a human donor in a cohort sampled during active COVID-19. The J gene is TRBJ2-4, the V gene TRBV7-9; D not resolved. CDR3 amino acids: CASSLDLTGFQYF. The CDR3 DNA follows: TGTGCCAGCAGCTTAGACCTTACGGGTTTTCAGTACTTC. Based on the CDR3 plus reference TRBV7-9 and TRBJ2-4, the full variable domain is DTGVSQNPRHKITKRGQNVTFRCDPISEHNRLYWYRQTLGQGPEFLTYFQNEAQLEKSRLLSDRFSAERPKGSFSTLEIQRTEQGDSAMYLCASSLDLTGFQYFGAGTRLSVL.